This T cell receptor (beta chain) derives from a study of cytomegalovirus exposure and HLA in healthy donors. Study outcomes and limitations: When the data were analyzed later, several of the most significant clusters appeared to be linked to common viral pathogens.

Though nominally healthy at sampling, donors likely had unrecorded immune exposures. PCR involved 60 Vbeta and 13 Jbeta primers. This table comes from immunoSEQ multiplex PCR, and its TCRdb copy is limited to in-frame clones, with some not included. The repertoire has 69,000 or so clones, 60% to 85% of them found once; the top ten carry around 3.3%. V lost 1 base to trimming and J lost 0 bases, with 11 bases between them. The germline CDR1 and CDR2 sequences are LGHNA and YSLEER. The CDR3 is 16 amino acids. On this clone: Its antigen is not identified.

The gene calls are TRBV4-3 and TRBJ2-3; no clear D gene. Material for sequencing was PBMCs. The receptor comes from a man between 18 and 35 years old in good health and CMV-seronegative. Written as DNA, the CDR3 is TGCGCCAGCAGCCAAGGGATTAGCCTTAGCACAGATACGCAGTATTTT. It translates to CASSQGISLSTDTQYF.